The source of this T cell receptor (beta chain) is a study of blood T cell repertoires in COVID-19. About the research overall: T cells, B-cell-depleted T cells, or PBMCs provided the cDNA or gDNA that served as material.

The table lists this clone with a count of one. CDR1 is MNHNS, CDR2 SASEGT, per germline. V lost 0 bases, J lost 16 bases, and 4 bases stayed unmatched. The CDR3 loop spans 13 amino acids. As handled by the study authors: The assay estimated nucleated cells by amplifying reference gene primers. Clones were read by immunoSEQ multiplex PCR, and TCRdb kept only the in-frame ones, dropping some. The DNA gave D and trimming, while V, J and clone size come from that table. The profile shows over 200,000 clones, roughly 90% of them singletons. The sequenced sample was peripheral blood. The chain recombines TRBV6-1 with TRBJ1-6; TRBD1 matches 9 bases. This TCR derives from a man aged 35 to 55 with active or convalescent COVID-19. The CDR3 is CASSEASGTGLHF. Here the CDR3 DNA reads TGTGCCAGCAGTGAAGCCTCCGGGACAGGGCTCCACTTT.